This T cell receptor beta chain emerged from a study of T-cell memory formation after mild COVID-19. Across the whole study: Largely, TCR clusters stayed within a single donor. Study outcomes and limitations: Certain responding clones were present in pre-infection memory, suggesting participation of cross-reactive memory. Among CD4+ contracting clones, most were CM and EM, and CD8+ ones EMRA.

The V end was cut by 8 bases, the J end by 2 bases, with 14 bases between. The CDR3 spans 13 residues. CDR1 and CDR2 from the germline V gene are SGHRS and YFSETQ. Constant-segment primers served in 5'RACE that generated TCR alpha and TCR beta cDNA libraries bearing sample barcodes and UMIs. TCRdb processed the 5' RACE reads anew with MiXCR; each CDR3 protein has one entry. The repertoire consists of a few hundred thousand distinct CDR3 sequences, with around 16% occurring once and the leading ten covering roughly 25%. This clonotype was seen more than once but under ten times. Its specificity is not known.

The origin of this receptor is a man younger than 35 who had mild COVID-19 (a few samples of this study predate the infection). Cell type and time point are not known. Sequencing was performed on PBMCs or a T cell subset sorted from them (not recorded which). The chain has TRBV5-1 and TRBJ2-7, with D uncertain. CDR3 residues: CASRKKDPYEQYF. As DNA, the CDR3 is TGCGCCAGTCGAAAAAAGGACCCCTACGAGCAGTACTTC.